A selection of T cell receptor beta chains follows, all from one sample in a study of cytomegalovirus exposure and HLA in healthy donors. The assay was immunoSEQ multiplex PCR, and TCRdb's table has in-frame clones only and misses some. Counted here are about 120,000 clones, approximately 91% occurring once; the ten biggest clones make up about 4.3%. Sequences were obtained from PBMCs. These receptors all come from a man aged 18-30 years in good health and CMV-seropositive. Each CDR3 is given with its conserved first and last residue. The D gene is left open where the match is weak. Clone size is given for some rows only: seen once, a few or many times, or a class if the clone is expanded.

j_call | v_call | d_call | clone_size | cdr3_aa | cdr3_nt
TRBJ2-2 | TRBV15 | TRBD1 | NA | CATSGQGIGELFF | TGTGCCACCAGCGGACAGGGGATCGGGGAGCTGTTTTTT
TRBJ1-6 | TRBV15 | NA | NA | CATSRDQGSPLHF | TGTGCCACCAGCAGGGACCAGGGTTCACCCCTCCACTTT
TRBJ2-3 | TRBV18 | TRBD2 | NA | CASSPFGSGGESTDTQYF | TGTGCCAGCTCACCGTTCGGGAGCGGGGGAGAAAGCACAGATACGCAGTATTTT
TRBJ1-2 | TRBV13 | TRBD1 | NA | CASSLAGTGPPTNYGYTF | TGTGCCAGCAGCTTAGCGGGGACAGGGCCTCCTACTAACTATGGCTACACCTTC
TRBJ1-2 | TRBV2 | TRBD1 | NA | CASSPPQGAGYGYTF | TGTGCCAGCAGCCCACCCCAGGGGGCCGGCTATGGCTACACCTTC
TRBJ2-2 | TRBV4-3 | TRBD1 | NA | CASSSRQGANGELFF | TGCGCCAGCAGCTCCCGACAGGGGGCTAACGGGGAGCTGTTTTTT
TRBJ2-1 | TRBV4-2 | TRBD2 | NA | CASSPFSGGADEQFF | TGTGCCAGCAGCCCGTTTAGCGGGGGGGCCGATGAGCAGTTCTTC
TRBJ2-3 | TRBV18 | NA | NA | CASSTGGRLTDTQYF | TGTGCCAGCTCGACGGGTGGCAGACTCACAGATACGCAGTATTTT
TRBJ2-1 | TRBV10-1 | NA | few | CASSEVGRWNEQFF | TGCGCCAGCAGTGAGGTGGGGCGTTGGAATGAGCAGTTCTTC
TRBJ1-2 | TRBV6-5 | NA | NA | CASSSPRGLPYGYTF | TGTGCCAGCAGTTCACCCCGTGGCCTTCCTTATGGCTACACCTTC
TRBJ2-5 | TRBV11-2 | NA | NA | CASSLGSAGTQYF | TGTGCCAGCAGCTTAGGCAGCGCGGGGACCCAGTACTTC
TRBJ2-2 | TRBV27 | TRBD1 | NA | CASSPDRGTGDTGELFF | TGTGCCAGCAGTCCAGACAGGGGGACGGGGGACACCGGGGAGCTGTTTTTT
TRBJ2-1 | TRBV4-1 | TRBD2 | NA | CASSPGVSGGYYNEQFF | TGCGCCAGCAGCCCCGGGGTTAGCGGGGGTTACTACAATGAGCAGTTCTTC
TRBJ2-5 | TRBV14 | NA | NA | CASSRLLGSETQYF | TGTGCCAGCAGCCGGTTGCTAGGTAGCGAGACCCAGTACTTC
TRBJ1-2 | TRBV7-9 | NA | NA | CASSLGPGNYGYTF | TGTGCCAGCAGCTTAGGTCCGGGAAACTATGGCTACACCTTC
TRBJ2-3 | TRBV5-1 | NA | NA | CASSLEMPRDTQYF | TGCGCCAGCAGCTTGGAAATGCCCAGGGATACGCAGTATTTT
TRBJ2-2 | TRBV5-4 | NA | NA | CASRSQPQGQITGELFF | TGTGCCAGCAGAAGCCAGCCACAGGGTCAGATCACCGGGGAGCTGTTTTTT
TRBJ1-6 | TRBV19 | NA | NA | CASGKGPYNSPLHF | TGTGCCAGCGGTAAGGGGCCCTATAATTCACCCCTCCACTTT
TRBJ1-2 | TRBV5-1 | NA | few | CASSAGIEGSYTF | TGCGCCAGCAGCGCAGGTATAGAGGGAAGCTACACCTTC
TRBJ2-1 | TRBV10-3 | TRBD2 | NA | CAISGTSGARNEQFF | TGTGCCATCAGTGGGACTAGCGGGGCCAGGAATGAGCAGTTCTTC
TRBJ1-6 | TRBV10-3 | NA | few | CAISEASGNSPLHF | TGTGCCATCAGTGAGGCTTCAGGAAATTCACCCCTCCACTTT
TRBJ1-5 | TRBV6-1 | NA | NA | CASSEQGFQPQHF | TGTGCCAGCAGTGAACAGGGATTCCAGCCCCAGCATTTT
TRBJ2-2 | TRBV25-1 | NA | NA | CASQRLAGELFF | TGTGCCAGCCAAAGACTCGCCGGGGAGCTGTTTTTT
TRBJ2-2 | TRBV15 | NA | NA | CATSGRTDNTGELFF | TGTGCCACCAGCGGACGGACAGATAACACCGGGGAGCTGTTTTTT
TRBJ2-7 | TRBV7-9 | NA | NA | CASSLEMGLNEQYF | TGTGCCAGCAGCTTAGAAATGGGACTCAACGAGCAGTACTTC
TRBJ2-1 | TRBV2 | NA | NA | CASSVGLPGVNEQFF | TGTGCCAGCAGTGTAGGGCTACCCGGGGTTAATGAGCAGTTCTTC
TRBJ1-6 | TRBV30 | TRBD1 | few | CAWRTGYNSPLHF | TGTGCCTGGAGGACAGGGTATAATTCACCCCTCCACTTT
TRBJ2-7 | TRBV14 | NA | NA | CASSQGTTVVYEQYF | TGTGCCAGCAGCCAAGGGACAACGGTAGTCTACGAGCAGTACTTC
TRBJ1-2 | TRBV7-9 | NA | NA | CASSYLASGGEDGYTF | TGTGCCAGCAGCTACCTAGCCAGCGGCGGCGAGGATGGCTACACCTTC
TRBJ2-2 | TRBV2 | NA | NA | CASSEEGGGGELFF | TGTGCCAGCAGTGAAGAGGGCGGAGGGGGGGAGCTGTTTTTT
TRBJ1-4 | TRBV6-5 | TRBD1 | NA | CASSFTGAATNEKLFF | TGTGCCAGCAGTTTTACAGGGGCCGCAACTAATGAAAAACTGTTTTTT
TRBJ1-1 | TRBV29-1 | TRBD1 | NA | CSGGQGGNTEAFF | TGCAGCGGTGGACAGGGAGGTAACACTGAAGCTTTCTTT
TRBJ1-2 | TRBV6-5 | NA | NA | CASSLERNYGYTF | TGTGCCAGCAGTCTGGAGAGGAACTATGGCTACACCTTC
TRBJ1-2 | TRBV14 | TRBD1 | NA | CASSQAGQGNYGYTF | TGTGCCAGCAGCCAAGCAGGACAGGGCAACTATGGCTACACCTTC
TRBJ2-7 | TRBV2 | TRBD1 | NA | CASSGRGTGSLEQYF | TGTGCCAGCAGTGGGAGAGGGACAGGGTCCCTCGAGCAGTACTTC
TRBJ1-1 | TRBV2 | NA | NA | CASSYTENTEAFF | TGTGCCAGCAGTTACACAGAGAACACTGAAGCTTTCTTT
TRBJ1-3 | TRBV9 | TRBD1 | NA | CASSKGGQGVGQENTIYF | TGTGCCAGCAGCAAAGGAGGGCAGGGAGTAGGACAGGAAAACACCATATATTTT
TRBJ1-2 | TRBV28 | NA | NA | CASSSPWEGGNYGYTF | TGTGCCAGCAGTTCTCCCTGGGAGGGGGGTAACTATGGCTACACCTTC
TRBJ1-1 | TRBV7-2 | NA | NA | CASSPQGGVTEAFF | TGTGCCAGCAGCCCCCAGGGTGGGGTCACTGAAGCTTTCTTT
TRBJ1-4 | TRBV7-2 | NA | NA | CASGREFSATNEKLFF | TGTGCCAGCGGCCGTGAATTTTCTGCAACTAATGAAAAACTGTTTTTT
TRBJ2-3 | TRBV29-1 | NA | NA | CSVVSSSTDTQYF | TGCAGCGTTGTTAGCAGTAGCACAGATACGCAGTATTTT
TRBJ2-7 | TRBV5-1 | TRBD1 | few | CASRYDFGTGTYEQYF | TGCGCCAGCAGGTACGACTTCGGGACAGGGACCTACGAGCAGTACTTC
TRBJ2-1 | TRBV15 | NA | NA | CATSRDMYTEGNEQFF | TGTGCCACCAGCAGAGATATGTACACCGAGGGCAATGAGCAGTTCTTC
TRBJ2-5 | TRBV5-1 | NA | NA | CASSLAQGPVETQYF | TGCGCCAGCAGCTTGGCACAGGGACCCGTAGAGACCCAGTACTTC
TRBJ2-7 | TRBV14 | NA | NA | CASSQGQAPYEQYF | TGTGCCAGCAGCCAAGGACAGGCCCCCTACGAGCAGTACTTC
TRBJ2-5 | TRBV28 | NA | NA | CASSSRLEETQYF | TGTGCCAGCAGTTCCCGACTAGAAGAGACCCAGTACTTC
TRBJ2-7 | TRBV28 | NA | NA | CASSLTEDSYEQYF | TGTGCCAGCAGTTTGACAGAAGACTCCTACGAGCAGTACTTC
TRBJ2-1 | TRBV18 | NA | NA | CASSGGALYNEQFF | TGTGCCAGCTCAGGAGGGGCACTCTACAATGAGCAGTTCTTC
TRBJ1-5 | TRBV19 | NA | NA | CASSTGGWNQPQHF | TGTGCCAGTAGTACCGGAGGGTGGAATCAGCCCCAGCATTTT
TRBJ1-5 | TRBV4-1 | NA | NA | CASSQGQYNQPQHF | TGCGCCAGCAGCCAAGGACAGTACAATCAGCCCCAGCATTTT
TRBJ2-7 | TRBV4-3 | TRBD1 | NA | CASSQEFGTGSSYEQYF | TGCGCCAGCAGCCAAGAATTTGGGACAGGGAGCTCCTACGAGCAGTACTTC
TRBJ2-1 | TRBV6-5 | NA | NA | CASSYSDEQFF | TGTGCCAGCAGTTACTCCGATGAGCAGTTCTTC
TRBJ1-1 | TRBV5-5 | NA | NA | CASSLQWDTEAFF | TGTGCCAGCAGCTTACAGTGGGACACTGAAGCTTTCTTT
TRBJ2-2 | TRBV7-9 | NA | NA | CASSLGDTRFTGELFF | TGTGCCAGCAGCTTGGGGGACACTCGATTCACCGGGGAGCTGTTTTTT
TRBJ1-6 | TRBV27 | NA | NA | CASSTAPRNLHF | TGTGCCAGCAGTACAGCCCCCCGAAACCTCCACTTT
TRBJ2-2 | TRBV18 | TRBD1 | NA | CASSTSTNRGTGELFF | TGTGCCAGCTCAACCTCAACTAACAGGGGCACCGGGGAGCTGTTTTTT
TRBJ1-4 | TRBV15 | NA | NA | CATSRDPQGAGYEKLFF | TGTGCCACCAGCAGAGATCCTCAGGGAGCGGGTTATGAAAAACTGTTTTTT
TRBJ1-6 | TRBV6-1 | TRBD1 | NA | CASSEEGQGASPLHF | TGTGCCAGCAGTGAAGAGGGACAGGGGGCTTCACCCCTCCACTTT